This T cell receptor beta chain was found in a study of CDR3 diversity in severe acne. Each CDR3 protein gets one entry after TCRdb re-called the PCR reads with MiXCR. The profile shows approximately 84,000 distinct CDR3 sequences, approximately 51% of them singletons. This clonotype was seen many times. The material sequenced was blood. This sequence was found in a male donor in good health, without acne.

CDR3 residues: CASSLNLGGSEAFF. The CDR3 nucleotides read TGTGCCAGCAGCTTAAACCTGGGGGGATCGGAAGCTTTCTTT. The genes are TRBV11-2 and TRBJ1-1, with D perhaps matching TRBD1 (5 bases). The CDR3 contains 14 residues. Trimming took off 2 bases at V and 8 bases at J, with 15 bases between the two ends. Germline V gives CDR1 SGHAT, CDR2 FQNNGV.